This TCR beta chain was recovered during a study of blood T cells in healthy people across ages (dated by TCRdb to about 2015). In the study overall: In model experiments, roughly one uniquely barcoded TCR beta cDNA molecule per two T cells was captured by template switching. Two additional independent replicas of 1 million unique cDNA reads from the same blood draw were analyzed for two donors (one aged 18 to 30 and one aged 80 or older). The study measured age-related changes in TCR beta repertoire diversity using deep sequencing normalized with unique cDNA molecular identifiers. Four age groups were formed from the donors: young (average approximately 15 years), middle-aged (just under 40), aged (more than 55) and long-lived (roughly 88). Donors of different ages were randomly distributed across sequencing lanes to avoid experimental bias. What the study reported, not specific to this receptor: Estimates of total diversity based on one million sequenced T cells were considered lower bounds and underestimates. Conclusive comparison of naive and antigen-experienced compartments was prevented by the profiling of bulk unsorted PBMCs. As age increased, observed TCR beta diversity per million T cells dropped in a roughly linear way, and a significant reduction was already evident by age around 41. Compared with the aged group, more naive CD4+ T cells, fewer expanded clones and increased TCR diversity were shown by the long-lived group, suggesting age selection. Because donor CMV infection status was unknown, age-related changes in expanded clonotypes were potentially confounded. There was a strong correlation between observed TCR beta diversity and the percentage of naive T cells measured by flow cytometry.

Comments on this clonotype: Its antigen target is currently unknown. No much larger clone exists at a distance of one base, and base qualities are not known.

The library was generated by 5' RACE. These reads were obtained on an Illumina HiSeq 2500. A second roughly 6 to 11 cycle PCR used a sample-barcoded 5' primer and a J-beta primer mix. Each TCR beta cDNA molecule received a unique molecular identifier from a template-switch 5' adaptor carrying 12 random nucleotides. Each sample yielded at least 3 million CDR3-containing paired-end reads. All of the RNA was converted into first-strand cDNA using the Mint cDNA synthesis kit, with a TRBC-specific oligonucleotide serving as the primer. After uracil-DNA glycosylase treatment, a first 18-cycle PCR used universal primers M1SS and BC2_uni_R on all cDNA. The published analysis was carried out like this. For normalization, 1 million high-quality reads were randomly selected from each sample, with every read carrying a distinct molecular identifier. Instead of being binned into consensus sequences, reads that shared molecular identifiers were thrown out. MiTCR, set to a Q25 quality threshold and the strictest error-elimination algorithm, was used for CDR3 identification, clonotype clustering and error correction. A nonparametric unseen species model with Euler transformation was used to estimate a lower bound on total TCR beta diversity. The public reads were reprocessed in TCRdb via fastp at Q25 and MiXCR, keeping in-frame beta chains. Every CDR3 protein is listed once, alongside the most common genes and DNA of its rows. The V and J calls shown here were made by TCRdb, not taken from the authors' results. This sample holds 1.5 million to 1.8 million distinct CDR3 sequences; 40% to 45% were observed only once. The ten biggest clones cover around 4% of the sample.

The germline V gene (reference sequence) provides CDR1 DFQATT and CDR2 SNEGSKA. The CDR3, cysteine through phenylalanine, is 13 amino acids long. Only the CDR3 region is kept as DNA, spanning 39 bases read in frame from base 1. The trim is 0 bases for V and 8 bases for J, with a gap of 13 bases between the germline ends. The roughly 42 donors, aged about 6 to 95 years, were systemically healthy Caucasian individuals from Russia. Roughly 9.5 milliliters of peripheral blood were drawn from each donor into EDTA-treated Vacutainer tubes. Ficoll-Paque density-gradient centrifugation was used to isolate PBMCs, with at least 6.5 million per sample. Total RNA, at least 6 micrograms per sample, was extracted from PBMCs with Trizol reagent. Naive CD45RAhigh/CD27high T cell percentages were measured by flow cytometry on a PBMC aliquot from every donor.

Sequencing was carried out using blood. The source of this sequence is a young woman in good health. The chain uses TRBV20-1 and TRBJ1-2; the D gene identity is not certain. This receptor has the CDR3 CSARDTFLGGYTF. In nucleotide form, the sequence is TGCAGTGCTAGAGATACGTTCCTGGGGGGCTACACCTTC.